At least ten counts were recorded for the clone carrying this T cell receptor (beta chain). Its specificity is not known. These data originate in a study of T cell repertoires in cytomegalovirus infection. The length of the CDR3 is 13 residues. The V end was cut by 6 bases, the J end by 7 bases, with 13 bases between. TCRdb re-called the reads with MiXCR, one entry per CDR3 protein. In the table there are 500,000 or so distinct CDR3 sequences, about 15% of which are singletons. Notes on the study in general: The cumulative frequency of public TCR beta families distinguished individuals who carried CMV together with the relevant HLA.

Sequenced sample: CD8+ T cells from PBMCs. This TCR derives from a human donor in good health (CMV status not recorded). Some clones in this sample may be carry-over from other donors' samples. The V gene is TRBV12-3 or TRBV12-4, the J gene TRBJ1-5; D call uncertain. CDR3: CASRLNFGQPQHF. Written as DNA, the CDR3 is TGTGCCAGCAGGCTGAATTTTGGCCAGCCCCAGCATTTT.